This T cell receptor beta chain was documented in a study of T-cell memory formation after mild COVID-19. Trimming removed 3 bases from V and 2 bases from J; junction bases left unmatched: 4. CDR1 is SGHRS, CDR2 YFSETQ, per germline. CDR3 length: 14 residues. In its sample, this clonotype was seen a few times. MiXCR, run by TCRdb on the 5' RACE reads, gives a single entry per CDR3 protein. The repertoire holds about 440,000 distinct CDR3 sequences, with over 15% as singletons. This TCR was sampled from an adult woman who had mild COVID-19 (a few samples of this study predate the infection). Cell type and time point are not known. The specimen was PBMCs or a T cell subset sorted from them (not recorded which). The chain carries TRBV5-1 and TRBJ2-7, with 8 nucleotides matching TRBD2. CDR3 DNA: TGCGCCAGCAGCTCTAGCGGGCCACCCTACGAGCAGTACTTC. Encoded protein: CASSSSGPPYEQYF.